The T cell receptor beta chain described here comes from a study of blood T cell repertoires in COVID-19. Across the study: Samples came from the United States, Italy and Spain, spanning acute and convalescent COVID-19. Sources were T cells, B-cell-depleted T cells, or PBMCs; the material itself was cDNA or gDNA.

Authors' data handling: Amplification of reference gene primers provided the estimated nucleated cell counts. Assay used: immunoSEQ multiplex PCR; TCRdb lists only in-frame clones, some missing. V, J and clone size reflect that table, while D and trimming were determined from the DNA. Of roughly 260,000 clones listed, more than 90% are singletons. Looked up from germline, CDR1 is SGHVS and CDR2 is FQNEAQ. The CDR3 runs to 15 residues. V was pared by 5 bases and J by 2 bases, with 5 bases of the junction left unmatched. This clone was picked up one time. Sequences were obtained from peripheral blood. This clonotype was sampled from a person aged 18-35 years with COVID-19, enrolled during active disease. This rearrangement joins TRBV7-8 to TRBJ2-2, with 7 bases that match TRBD1. The CDR3 DNA reads as TGTGCCAGCAGCGGAGACAGGGTAAACACCGGGGAGCTGTTTTTT. Translated, it gives CASSGDRVNTGELFF.